These T cell receptor beta chains were read from a single sample in a study of blood T cell repertoires in COVID-19. TCRdb keeps only in-frame clones here, not all; method: immunoSEQ multiplex PCR. The table records 200,000 to 250,000 clones, about 80% of them present only once. Sequencing was done on a sample of PBMCs or T cells enriched from blood (not recorded which). All receptors derive from a woman between 45 and 65 years old who had been exposed to COVID-19. CDR3s include the opening cysteine and the closing phenylalanine or tryptophan. D genes are given only for firm matches. The size entry is marked missing in some rows and otherwise reads once, few, many or a size class.

>.|TRBJ2-2|TRBV5-1|.
CASSPDSARTGELFF
TGCGCCAGCAGCCCGGACTCTGCTAGGACCGGGGAGCTGTTTTTT
>.|TRBJ1-2|TRBV7-2|TRBD1
CASSLSDRVMFGGYTF
TGTGCCAGCAGCTTATCGGACAGGGTTATGTTTGGCGGCTACACCTTC
>.|TRBJ1-2|TRBV6-5|TRBD1
CASRDRGRGDYGYTF
TGTGCCAGCAGAGACAGGGGGCGCGGGGACTATGGCTACACCTTC
>.|TRBJ1-2|TRBV19|.
CASSMVEGRYGYTF
TGTGCCAGTAGTATGGTGGAGGGGAGGTATGGCTACACCTTC
>.|TRBJ1-5|TRBV5-5|TRBD1
CASSPGQGRNQPQHF
TGTGCCAGCAGCCCGGGACAGGGTCGCAATCAGCCCCAGCATTTT
>few|TRBJ1-1|TRBV10-3|.
CAISDGENTEAFF
TGTGCCATCAGTGACGGGGAGAACACTGAAGCTTTCTTT
>.|TRBJ1-1|TRBV14|TRBD1
CASSARDSQMNTEAFF
TGTGCCAGCAGCGCAAGGGACAGCCAAATGAACACTGAAGCTTTCTTT
>.|TRBJ1-4|TRBV27|TRBD1
CASSSQRQGTNEKLFF
TGTGCCAGCAGTTCTCAAAGACAGGGTACTAATGAAAAACTGTTTTTT
>few|TRBJ2-5|TRBV6-5|TRBD1
CASSYFQGAETQYF
TGTGCCAGCAGTTACTTTCAGGGGGCAGAGACCCAGTACTTC
>once|TRBJ1-2|TRBV27|TRBD1
CASSFDRQGVPYYGYTF
TGTGCCAGCAGTTTCGACCGACAGGGGGTCCCTTACTATGGCTACACCTTC
>.|TRBJ2-5|TRBV5-1|.
CASSREVALGETQYF
TGCGCCAGCAGCCGGGAAGTGGCCCTGGGGGAGACCCAGTACTTC
>.|TRBJ2-3|TRBV6-2/TRBV6-3|.
CASSSGDTDTQYF
TGTGCCAGCAGTTCCGGGGACACAGATACGCAGTATTTT
>.|TRBJ1-1|TRBV28|TRBD1
CASSTPGQGLIITEAFF
TGTGCCAGCAGTACCCCGGGACAGGGCCTTATTATCACTGAAGCTTTCTTT